A single sample is the source of the 20 T cell receptor beta chains below, sequenced in a study of cytomegalovirus exposure and HLA in healthy donors (TCRdb year 2017). To prepare the library, the immunoSEQ multiplex PCR assay was applied. For the multiplex PCR, a mixture combining 60 forward primers for TCR Vbeta segments and 13 reverse primers for TCR Jbeta segments was used. The source is immuneACCESS, and TCRdb retained only in-frame sequences with V and J called. Part of the clones is not carried over; for the studies checked, unresolved V genes explain less than half of this, and the remainder is unexplained. In all, the sample holds some 180,000 clones, and 65% to 85% of those were seen once. Of the sample, approximately 2.6% falls within the top ten clones. Sequencing used PBMCs. The receptors were sampled from a female donor in good health and CMV-seronegative.

Comments on this clone: Relative to the germline gene, one junction end is altered; a read error may explain this. J is TRBJ1-3 and V is TRBV7-8; no definite D call. The CDR3 is 16 amino acids. Per the germline V gene, CDR1 is SGHVS and CDR2 is FQNEAQ. The CDR3 protein is CASSAPSLGRGNAIYF. The CDR3 bases are TGTGCCAGCAGCGCCCCGAGTTTAGGGCGGGGAAACGCCATATATTTT.

This chain links TRBV7-9 with TRBJ1-2; D gene ambiguous. This CDR3 has 15 residues. Trimming took 3 bases from V and 4 from J, leaving 15 bases between them. Germline V gene data show CDR1 as SEHNR and CDR2 as FQNEAQ (reference sequence). This CDR3 is CASSLARGSGYGYTF. The CDR3 DNA follows: TGTGCCAGCAGCTTGGCCCGGGGAAGTGGCTATGGCTACACCTTC.

As to this clone: The germline gene is not matched at one end of the junction; a read error may be the cause. V and J are TRBV7-9 and TRBJ2-3, with 7 nucleotides matching TRBD2. CDR3 length: 15 amino acids. Germline-derived CDR1 and CDR2 are SEHNR and FQNEAQ (reference sequence). DNA of the CDR3: TGTTCCAGCAGCTTTATGACTAGCATGACAGATACGCAGTATTTT. This codes for CSSSFMTSMTDTQYF. Full variable domain (rest looked up from reference TRBV7-9 and TRBJ2-3): DTGVSQNPRHKITKRGQNVTFRCDPISEHNRLYWYRQTLGQGPEFLTYFQNEAQLEKSRLLSDRFSAERPKGSFSTLEIQRTEQGDSAMYLCSSSFMTSMTDTQYFGPGTRLTVL.

V is TRBV30 and J is TRBJ2-7; 8 bases are shared with TRBD1. The CDR3 has 16 residues. V lost 4 bases, J lost 3 bases, and 14 bases stayed unmatched. The germline CDR1 and CDR2 sequences are GTSNPN and SVGIG (reference sequence). CDR3 protein: CAWNHLGQGRIYEQYF. CDR3 coding DNA: TGTGCCTGGAACCACCTCGGACAGGGAAGAATCTACGAGCAGTACTTC.

This clone was picked up a small number of times. The chain carries TRBV6-1 and TRBJ1-5, with D hard to call. CDR1 and CDR2 from the germline V gene are MNHNS and SASEGT. This CDR3 contains 14 residues. Trimming took off 2 bases at V and 4 bases at J, with 9 bases between the two ends. CDR3 protein: CASSEFTSNQPQHF. CDR3 nucleotide sequence: TGTGCCAGCAGTGAATTTACAAGTAATCAGCCCCAGCATTTT.

This clone turned up a few times. The chain recombines TRBV19 with TRBJ1-2; 9 positions match TRBD1. Germline loops: CDR1 LNHDA, CDR2 SQIVND (reference sequence). CDR3 size: 13 residues. J was trimmed by 8 bases and V by 6 bases; bases with no gene match: 7. The CDR3 sequence: CASRTQGAQGYTF. In nucleotides, the CDR3 is TGTGCCAGTAGAACACAGGGGGCGCAAGGCTACACCTTC.

V usage is TRBV4-1 and J usage is TRBJ2-1; tentative D call: TRBD1 (5 bases). V gave up 0 bases and J gave up 9 bases, with 15 bases separating them. Per the germline V gene, CDR1 is MGHRA and CDR2 is YSYEKL. This CDR3 has 15 residues. CDR3: CASSQEVDIPGEQFF. The CDR3 DNA follows: TGCGCCAGCAGCCAAGAGGTGGACATTCCGGGTGAGCAGTTCTTC.

The chain uses TRBV4-2 and TRBJ1-2, with a tentative D call TRBD1 (6 bases). The CDR3 is made up of 15 amino acids. Trimming shortened V by 0 bases and J by 8 bases, and 16 bases separated the two germline ends. Germline loops: CDR1 LGHNA, CDR2 YNFKEQ. The CDR3 DNA follows: TGTGCCAGCAGCCAAGATCACGACGCGGGGGCCGGCTACACCTTC. Its protein product is CASSQDHDAGAGYTF.

To note about this clone: Distinct nucleotide sequences in the sample also encode this CDR3. This sequence joins TRBV7-8 and TRBJ2-5; D is perhaps TRBD2 (6 bases). This CDR3 spans 15 amino acids. V was pared by 2 bases and J by 5 bases, with 15 bases between. Per germline, CDR1 SGHVS and CDR2 FQNEAQ. The CDR3 coding sequence is TGTGCCAGCAGCTTAAACCGGGGACTCGGCGAGACCCAGTACTTC. It specifies CASSLNRGLGETQYF.

The chain employs TRBV2 and TRBJ2-3, with 7 positions matching TRBD2. V dropped 7 bases and J dropped 2; count of bases not matched to a gene: 9. The CDR3 covers 15 residues. Per the germline V gene, CDR1 is SNHLY and CDR2 is FYNNEI. The CDR3 sequence is CASTPAGVVTDTQYF. The CDR3 DNA is TGTGCCAGCACCCCGGCGGGGGTAGTCACAGATACGCAGTATTTT.

The rearrangement uses TRBV11-2 and TRBJ1-6, with 8 bases that match TRBD1. Looked up from germline, CDR1 is SGHAT and CDR2 is FQNNGV. Trimming at V came to 2 bases and at J to 8 bases, leaving 2 bases not matched to a gene. The CDR3 runs to 14 residues. The CDR3 DNA is TGTGCCAGCAGCTTATCAGGGGGCGATTCACCCCTCCACTTT. Translated, it gives CASSLSGGDSPLHF.

This chain joins TRBV7-3 and TRBJ2-7; a weak D match, TRBD1 (6 bases). The V gene's germline CDR1 is SGHTA and CDR2 FQGTGA. CDR3 size: 13 residues. V lost 2 bases, J lost 4 bases, and 9 bases lay in between. The CDR3 protein is CASSLAGAYEQYF. CDR3 nucleotide sequence: TGTGCCAGCAGCTTAGCAGGGGCATACGAGCAGTACTTC. Together with reference TRBV7-3 and TRBJ2-7, the CDR3 gives the full variable domain: GAGVSQTPSNKVTEKGKYVELRCDPISGHTALYWYRQSLGQGPEFLIYFQGTGAADDSGLPNDRFFAVRPEGSVSTLKIQRTERGDSAVYLCASSLAGAYEQYFGPGTRLTVT.

This clone occurred a few times. The rearrangement joins TRBV2 to TRBJ2-3; 7 nucleotides line up with TRBD2. The germline gives CDR1 SNHLY, CDR2 FYNNEI. This CDR3 is 13 amino acids long. V was clipped by 5 bases and J by 4 bases; unmatched bases: 3. As DNA, the CDR3 is TGTGCCAGCAGTAGCGGGATCCCAGATACGCAGTATTTT. As protein: CASSSGIPDTQYF.

V gene TRBV2 combines with J gene TRBJ2-5, with D perhaps matching TRBD1 (5 bases). The J call may not be correct, given that the DNA end is closer to TRBJ2-7. This CDR3 contains 15 residues. Germline V gene lookup returns CDR1 SNHLY and CDR2 FYNNEI. The CDR3 DNA is TGTGCCAGCAGTGAATGGGCAGGGAAAACCTACGAGCAGTACTTC. Its translation is CASSEWAGKTYEQYF.

This chain links TRBV5-4 with TRBJ2-5; 9 nucleotides line up with TRBD1. V gave up 4 bases and J gave up 2 bases; unmatched junction bases: 6. This CDR3 contains 15 residues. Per germline, CDR1 SGHNT and CDR2 YYREEE (reference sequence). The CDR3 protein is CASSPGQGPQETQYF. Written as DNA, the CDR3 is TGTGCCAGCAGCCCGGGACAGGGACCTCAAGAGACCCAGTACTTC.

About this clone itself: At one boundary the junction diverges from the germline segment, which might be a read error. Other DNA sequences in this sample translate to the same CDR3. The chain is built from TRBV7-9 and TRBJ2-7; TRBD2 aligns across 10 bases. The CDR3 is made up of 14 amino acids. The V gene's germline CDR1 is SEHNR and CDR2 FQNEAQ (reference sequence). CDR3 sequence reads: CASSFPGLAYEQYF. The CDR3 bases are TGTGCCAGTAGCTTCCCGGGACTAGCGTACGAGCAGTACTTC.

The J gene is TRBJ1-5, the V gene TRBV6-5; tentative D call: TRBD1 (6 bases). Germline CDR1 MNHEY, CDR2 SVGAGI. Trimming removed 7 bases from V and 7 bases from J, with 17 bases in between. The CDR3 loop spans 14 amino acids. The DNA of the CDR3 is TGTGCCAGCACCCCAAATGGGGGCGGACAGCCCCAGCATTTT. It encodes CASTPNGGGQPQHF.

This clone was counted a few times. The CDR3 loop reads CASRGRGGTEAFF. DNA for the CDR3: TGTGCCAGCAGGGGAAGGGGGGGCACTGAAGCTTTCTTT. The V and J genes are TRBV6-4 and TRBJ1-1, with D perhaps matching TRBD1 (6 bases). Trimming took 6 bases from V and 4 from J, leaving 12 bases between them. CDR3 size: 13 residues. Germline V gene data show CDR1 as MRHNA and CDR2 as SNTAGT.

V is TRBV29-1 and J is TRBJ2-3; TRBD2 matches at 13 bases. Unmatched junction bases numbered 9, after V lost 8 bases and J lost 4 bases. CDR3 length: 15 amino acids. Germline V gene sequence: CDR1 SQVTM, CDR2 ANQGSEA. The CDR3 region has the DNA TGCAGCACCCAAGGGACTAGCGGGACCGCAGATACGCAGTATTTT. Translating gives CSTQGTSGTADTQYF.

This clone showed up just a few times. This chain connects TRBV5-5 to TRBJ1-6; 9 bases are shared with TRBD1. V gave up 3 bases and J gave up 10 bases; unmatched junction bases: 5. Germline CDR1 reads SGHKS; CDR2 reads YYEKEE (reference sequence). This CDR3 has 14 residues. This CDR3 is CASSSGQGGSPLHF. The DNA for the CDR3 is TGTGCCAGCAGCTCGGGACAGGGTGGATCACCCCTCCACTTT.